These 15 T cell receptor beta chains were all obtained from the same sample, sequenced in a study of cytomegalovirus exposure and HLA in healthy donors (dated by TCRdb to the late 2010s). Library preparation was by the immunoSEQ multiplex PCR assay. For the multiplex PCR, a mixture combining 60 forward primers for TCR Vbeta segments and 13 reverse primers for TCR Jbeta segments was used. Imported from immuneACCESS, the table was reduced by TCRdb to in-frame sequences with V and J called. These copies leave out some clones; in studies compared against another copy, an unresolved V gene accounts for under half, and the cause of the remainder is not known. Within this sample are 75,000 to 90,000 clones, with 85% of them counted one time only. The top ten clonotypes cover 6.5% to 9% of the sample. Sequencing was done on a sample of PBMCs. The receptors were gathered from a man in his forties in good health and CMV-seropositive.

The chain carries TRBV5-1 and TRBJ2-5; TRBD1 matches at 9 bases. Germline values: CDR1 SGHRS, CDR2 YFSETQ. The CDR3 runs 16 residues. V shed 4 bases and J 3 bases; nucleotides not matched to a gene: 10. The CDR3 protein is CASSGTPGQGKETQYF. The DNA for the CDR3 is TGCGCCAGCAGCGGGACCCCGGGACAGGGAAAAGAGACCCAGTACTTC.

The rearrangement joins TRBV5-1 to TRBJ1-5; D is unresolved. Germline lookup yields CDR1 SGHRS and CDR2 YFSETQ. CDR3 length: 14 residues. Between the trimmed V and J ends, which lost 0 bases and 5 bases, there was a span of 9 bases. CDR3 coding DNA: TGCGCCAGCAGCTTGGGCCTCTATGATCAGCCCCAGCATTTT. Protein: CASSLGLYDQPQHF.

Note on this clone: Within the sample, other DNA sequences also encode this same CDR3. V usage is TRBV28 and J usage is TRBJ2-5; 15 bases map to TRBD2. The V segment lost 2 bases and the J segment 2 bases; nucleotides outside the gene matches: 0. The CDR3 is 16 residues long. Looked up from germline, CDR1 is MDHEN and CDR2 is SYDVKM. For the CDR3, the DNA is TGTGCCAGCAGTTTAGGACTAGCGGGGGGGCAAGAGACCCAGTACTTC. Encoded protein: CASSLGLAGGQETQYF.

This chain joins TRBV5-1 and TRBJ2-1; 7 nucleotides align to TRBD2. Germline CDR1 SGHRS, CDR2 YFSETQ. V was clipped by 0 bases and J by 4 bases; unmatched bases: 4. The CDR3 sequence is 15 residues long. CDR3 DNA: TGCGCCAGCAGCTTGGGCGGGGGTTCATACAATGAGCAGTTCTTC. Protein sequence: CASSLGGGSYNEQFF.

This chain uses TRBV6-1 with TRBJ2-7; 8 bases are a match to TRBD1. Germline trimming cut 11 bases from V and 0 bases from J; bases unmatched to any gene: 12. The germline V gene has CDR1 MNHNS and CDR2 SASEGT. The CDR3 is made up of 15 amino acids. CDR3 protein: CAANARDRSSYEQYF. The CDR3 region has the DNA TGTGCCGCCAATGCTCGGGACAGGAGCTCCTACGAGCAGTACTTC.

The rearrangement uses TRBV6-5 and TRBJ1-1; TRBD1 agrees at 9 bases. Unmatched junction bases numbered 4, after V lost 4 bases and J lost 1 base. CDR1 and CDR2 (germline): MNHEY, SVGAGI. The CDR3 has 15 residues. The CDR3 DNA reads TGTGCCAGCAGTTCCTCGACAGGGGGGAACACTGAAGCTTTCTTT. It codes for CASSSSTGGNTEAFF.

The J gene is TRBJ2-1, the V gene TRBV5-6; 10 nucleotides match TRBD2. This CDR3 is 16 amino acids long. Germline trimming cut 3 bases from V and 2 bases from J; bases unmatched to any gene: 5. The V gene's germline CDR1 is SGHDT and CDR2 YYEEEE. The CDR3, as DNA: TGTGCCAGCAGCTCCTCCAGCGGGGGGGCCTACAATGAGCAGTTCTTC. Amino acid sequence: CASSSSSGGAYNEQFF.

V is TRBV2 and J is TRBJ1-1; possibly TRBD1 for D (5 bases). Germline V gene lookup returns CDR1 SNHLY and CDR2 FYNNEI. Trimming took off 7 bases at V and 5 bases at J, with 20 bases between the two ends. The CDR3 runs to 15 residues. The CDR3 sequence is CASKEEGFRGTEAFF. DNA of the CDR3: TGTGCCAGCAAGGAGGAGGGGTTTAGAGGAACTGAAGCTTTCTTT.

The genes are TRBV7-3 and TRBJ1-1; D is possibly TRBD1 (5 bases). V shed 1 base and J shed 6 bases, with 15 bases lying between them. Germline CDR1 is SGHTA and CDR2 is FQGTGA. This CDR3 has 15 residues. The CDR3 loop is CASSLRGRTRSEAFF. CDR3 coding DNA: TGTGCCAGCAGCTTAAGAGGCCGGACACGTTCTGAAGCTTTCTTT.

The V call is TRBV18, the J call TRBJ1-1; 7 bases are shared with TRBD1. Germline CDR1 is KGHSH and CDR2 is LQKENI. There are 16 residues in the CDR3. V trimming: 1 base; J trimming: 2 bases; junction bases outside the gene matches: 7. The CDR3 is CASSPLSQGENTEAFF. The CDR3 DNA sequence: TGTGCCAGCTCACCACTCAGTCAGGGGGAAAACACTGAAGCTTTCTTT.

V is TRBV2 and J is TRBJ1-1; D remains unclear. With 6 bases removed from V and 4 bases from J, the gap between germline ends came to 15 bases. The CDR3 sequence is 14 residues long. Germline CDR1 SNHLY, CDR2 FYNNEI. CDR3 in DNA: TGTGCCAGCAGCCCTACGGAGGTTGCCACTGAAGCTTTCTTT. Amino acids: CASSPTEVATEAFF.

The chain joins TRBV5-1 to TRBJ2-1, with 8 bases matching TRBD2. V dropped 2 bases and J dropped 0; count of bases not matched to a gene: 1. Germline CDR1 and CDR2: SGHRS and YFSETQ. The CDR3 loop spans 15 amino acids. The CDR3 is CASSFGTSSYNEQFF. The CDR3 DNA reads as TGCGCCAGCAGCTTCGGGACTAGCTCCTACAATGAGCAGTTCTTC.

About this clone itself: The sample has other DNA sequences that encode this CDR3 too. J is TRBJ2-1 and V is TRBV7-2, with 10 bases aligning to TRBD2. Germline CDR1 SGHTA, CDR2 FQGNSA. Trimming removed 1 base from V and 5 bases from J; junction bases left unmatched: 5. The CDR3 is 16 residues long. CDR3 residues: CASSLVRLAGDNEQFF. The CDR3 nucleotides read TGTGCCAGCAGCTTAGTCCGGCTAGCGGGAGACAATGAGCAGTTCTTC.

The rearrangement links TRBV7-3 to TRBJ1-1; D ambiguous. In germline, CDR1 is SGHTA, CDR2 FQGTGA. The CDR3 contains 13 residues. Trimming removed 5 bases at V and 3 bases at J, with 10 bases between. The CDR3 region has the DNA TGTGCCAGCAGCCCACGGAGGGACACTGAAGCTTTCTTT. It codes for CASSPRRDTEAFF.

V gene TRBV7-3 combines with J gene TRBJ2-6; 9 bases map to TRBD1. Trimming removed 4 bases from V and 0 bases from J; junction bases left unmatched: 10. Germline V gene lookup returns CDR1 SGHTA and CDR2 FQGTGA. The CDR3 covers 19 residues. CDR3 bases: TGTGCCAGCAGCTCCGGGATAGGGACAGGGAGCTCTGGGGCCAACGTCCTGACTTTC. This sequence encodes CASSSGIGTGSSGANVLTF.